Below are 13 T cell receptor beta chains sequenced from a single sample in a study of shared clonotypes between healthy human individuals. Only in-frame clones appear in the TCRdb table, and some are missing; sequencing was by immunoSEQ multiplex PCR. Among about 1 million clones, about 70% were seen once, and the ten largest hold about 1.5%. The specimen sequenced was memory CD4+ T cells sorted from blood. Documented subset: CD45RA-negative fraction. All receptors derive from a young man in good health.

The chain joins TRBV6-6 to TRBJ2-3; D is unresolved. This CDR3 spans 16 amino acids. CDR1 and CDR2 (germline): MNHNY, SVGAGI (reference sequence). The V gene lost 4 bases and the J gene lost 0 bases, with 14 bases spanning the gap. The CDR3 loop is CASSSGRPMSTDTQYF. The DNA of the CDR3 is TGTGCCAGCAGTTCGGGTCGGCCCATGAGCACAGATACGCAGTATTTT.

The rearrangement uses TRBV27 and TRBJ2-5; TRBD2 aligns across 7 bases. Trimming removed 5 bases from V and 4 bases from J; junction bases left unmatched: 16. Germline CDR1 reads MNHEY; CDR2 reads SMNVEV (reference sequence). This CDR3 has 17 amino acids. The CDR3 DNA sequence: TGTGCCAGCAGTCCCCCCTTAGGGAGGGCCGCAAGAGAGACCCAGTACTTC. It encodes CASSPPLGRAARETQYF.

This clone was seen more than once but under ten times. The chain joins TRBV11-3 to TRBJ1-1, with D unresolved. Trimming cost V 1 base and J 6 bases, with 9 bases left between them. CDR1 and CDR2 (germline): SGHNT, YENEEA. This CDR3 has 13 residues. This chain's CDR3 is CASSLGDSAEAFF. DNA for the CDR3: TGTGCCAGCAGCTTAGGAGACTCTGCTGAAGCTTTCTTT.

As concerns this clone: Other DNA sequences in the same sample also yield this CDR3. The V gene is TRBV30, the J gene TRBJ2-2; 8 bases align to TRBD1. The V segment lost 2 bases and the J segment 5 bases; nucleotides outside the gene matches: 7. Per the germline V gene, CDR1 is GTSNPN and CDR2 is SVGIG (reference sequence). The CDR3 consists of 15 residues. CDR3 coding DNA: TGTGCCTGGAGTTCCGGGACAGGTTATACCGGGGAGCTGTTTTTT. It codes for CAWSSGTGYTGELFF.

The chain joins TRBV14 to TRBJ1-2; possible D gene TRBD1, 5 bases. V lost 3 bases to trimming and J lost 8 bases, with 16 bases between them. In germline, CDR1 is SGHDN, CDR2 FVKESK. This CDR3 contains 14 residues. Written as DNA, the CDR3 is TGTGCCAGCAGCCATGCAGGGAGGTCTATGGGCTACACCTTC. Its translation is CASSHAGRSMGYTF.

The chain has TRBV21-1 and TRBJ2-7. TRBV21-1 is classified as a pseudogene. There are 14 residues in the CDR3. In DNA, the CDR3 is TGTGCCAGCACTCCGGGACGTACCTCCTACGAGCAGTACTTC. This sequence encodes CASTPGRTSYEQYF.

The chain employs TRBV4-1 and TRBJ2-2; no firm D call. The CDR3 runs 17 residues. V was clipped by 0 bases and J by 1 base, with 12 bases between them. Germline CDR1 MGHRA, CDR2 YSYEKL. CDR3 coding DNA: TGCGCCAGCAGCCAAGATATAGGTGGGCAGAACACCGGGGAGCTGTTTTTT. Protein sequence: CASSQDIGGQNTGELFF.

The rearrangement joins TRBV2 to TRBJ2-1; weak D call: TRBD1 (6 bases). V was trimmed by 5 bases and J by 12 bases, leaving 17 bases between them. The CDR3 is made up of 13 amino acids. CDR1 and CDR2 from the germline V gene are SNHLY and FYNNEI. The CDR3: CASSLEAEGGQFF. The CDR3, as DNA: TGTGCCAGCAGTCTTGAGGCCGAAGGGGGGCAGTTCTTC.

V and J are TRBV5-4 and TRBJ1-1; weak D call: TRBD1 (6 bases). V lost 0 bases to trimming and J lost 4 bases, with 10 bases between them. Per the germline V gene, CDR1 is SGHNT and CDR2 is YYREEE (reference sequence). CDR3 length equals 14 residues. CDR3 protein: CASSLEGGATEAFF. The CDR3 nucleotides are TGTGCCAGCAGCTTGGAAGGGGGGGCCACTGAAGCTTTCTTT.

The chain is built from TRBV6-6 and TRBJ2-1; 8 nucleotides match TRBD2. The CDR3 sequence is 13 residues long. Germline V gene sequence: CDR1 MNHNY, CDR2 SVGAGI (reference sequence). J lost 8 bases, V lost 5 bases, and 5 bases had no gene match. CDR3 coding DNA: TGTGCCAGCAGTCCCAGGGGACTAGATGAGCAGTTCTTC. Amino acids: CASSPRGLDEQFF.

This clone was detected once. V usage is TRBV11-3 and J usage is TRBJ2-3; TRBD2 matches at 8 bases. CDR1 SGHNT and CDR2 YENEEA come from the germline V gene. Trimming took 3 bases from V and 5 from J; bases not matched to a gene: 1. This CDR3 has 13 amino acids. CDR3 sequence reads: CASSFSGKDTQYF. CDR3 coding DNA: TGTGCCAGCAGCTTTAGCGGGAAAGATACGCAGTATTTT.

The chain uses TRBV5-1 and TRBJ1-4; no definite D call. The germline V gene has CDR1 SGHRS and CDR2 YFSETQ. The CDR3 covers 16 residues. V was clipped by 2 bases and J by 8 bases, with 19 bases between them. This chain's CDR3 is CASSFTARNLEEKLFF. Here the CDR3 DNA reads TGCGCCAGCAGCTTTACAGCCAGGAATTTGGAAGAAAAACTGTTTTTT.

The chain joins TRBV7-2 to TRBJ2-7, with D maybe TRBD2 (5 bases). The CDR3 runs to 15 residues. The germline gives CDR1 SGHTA, CDR2 FQGNSA. Trimming took 2 bases from V and 0 from J, leaving 11 bases between them. The CDR3 loop reads CASSLRSGSSYEQYF. CDR3 nucleotides: TGTGCCAGCAGCTTAAGGAGCGGCAGCTCCTACGAGCAGTACTTC.